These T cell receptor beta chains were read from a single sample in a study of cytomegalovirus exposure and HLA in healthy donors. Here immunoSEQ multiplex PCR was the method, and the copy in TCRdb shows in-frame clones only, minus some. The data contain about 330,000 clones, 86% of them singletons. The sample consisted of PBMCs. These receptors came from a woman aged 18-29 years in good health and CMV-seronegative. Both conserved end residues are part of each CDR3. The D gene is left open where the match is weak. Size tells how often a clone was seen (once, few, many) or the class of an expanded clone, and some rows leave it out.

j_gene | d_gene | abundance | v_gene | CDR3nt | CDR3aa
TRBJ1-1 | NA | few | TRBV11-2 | TGTGCCAGCAGCCCCTGGGACACCCAAGATCAGGAAGCTTTCTTT | CASSPWDTQDQEAFF
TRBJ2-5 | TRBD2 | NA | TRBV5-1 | TGCGCCAGCAGCTCCCCTAGCGGGAAAGAGACCCAGTACTTC | CASSSPSGKETQYF
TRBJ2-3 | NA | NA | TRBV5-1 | TGCGCCAGCAGTTCTGAAGCGGACACAGATACGCAGTATTTT | CASSSEADTDTQYF
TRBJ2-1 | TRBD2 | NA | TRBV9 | TGTGCCAGCAACACATACGGGAGGAATGAGAATGAGCAGTTCTTC | CASNTYGRNENEQFF
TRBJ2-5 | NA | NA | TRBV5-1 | TGCGCCAGCAGCTTGGGTACAGGGCTGCAAGAGACCCAGTACTTC | CASSLGTGLQETQYF
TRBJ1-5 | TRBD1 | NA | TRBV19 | TGTGCCAGTAGTATAGTGGGACAGCTATATCAGCCCCAGCATTTT | CASSIVGQLYQPQHF
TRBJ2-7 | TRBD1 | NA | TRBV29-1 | TGCAGCGTTGGACAGGGACGCTACGAGCAGTACTTC | CSVGQGRYEQYF
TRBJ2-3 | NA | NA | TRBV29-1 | TGCAGCGGGTCCGGGGGAGCAGATACGCAGTATTTT | CSGSGGADTQYF
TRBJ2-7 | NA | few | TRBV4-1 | TGCGCCAGCAGCCCAGGGATTGGGTACGAGCAGTACTTC | CASSPGIGYEQYF
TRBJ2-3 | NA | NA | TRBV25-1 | TGTGCCAGCAGTGAAGTGGTCGAATCATACTCTCTCACAGATACGCAGTATTTT | CASSEVVESYSLTDTQYF
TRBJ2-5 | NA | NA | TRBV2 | TGTGCCAGCAGTCCCGGGGGAGAGACCCAGTACTTC | CASSPGGETQYF
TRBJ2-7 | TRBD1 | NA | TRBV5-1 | TGCGCCAGCAGCTCTGGGACAGGGGGCCCTAGCTCCTACGAGCAGTACTTC | CASSSGTGGPSSYEQYF
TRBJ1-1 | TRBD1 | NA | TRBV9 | TGTGCCAGCAGCGTAGCTGGGACAGGGGTCGACACTGAAGCTTTCTTT | CASSVAGTGVDTEAFF
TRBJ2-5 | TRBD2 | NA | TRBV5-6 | TGTGCCAGCAGCGGCCTGGGACTAGCGGGAGTCCAAGAGACCCAGTACTTC | CASSGLGLAGVQETQYF
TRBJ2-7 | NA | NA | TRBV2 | TGTGCCAGCAGTGAAGCGCTTGGATCGGGCGGGTTTTCCTACGAGCAGTACTTC | CASSEALGSGGFSYEQYF
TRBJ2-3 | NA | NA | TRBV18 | TGTGCCAGCTCACAAAGGGGAGATACGCAGTATTTT | CASSQRGDTQYF
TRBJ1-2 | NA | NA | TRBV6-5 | TGTGCCAGCAGTTACTTCCATGACAGTAACTATGGCTACACCTTC | CASSYFHDSNYGYTF
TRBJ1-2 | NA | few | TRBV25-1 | TGTGCCAGCAGTGCGGCAGGAAGCTATGGCTACACCTTC | CASSAAGSYGYTF
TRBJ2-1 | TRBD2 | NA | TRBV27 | TGTGCCAGCAGCTCGGGACTATCGGACAATGAGCAGTTCTTC | CASSSGLSDNEQFF
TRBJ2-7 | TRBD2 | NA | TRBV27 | TGTGCCAGCAGTATGCCGGGACTAGCGGGAGCCTACGAGCAGTACTTC | CASSMPGLAGAYEQYF
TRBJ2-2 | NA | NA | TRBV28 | TGTGCCAGCAGTTTCCCTCGTTTTCAGGGAACGAACACCGGGGAGCTGTTTTTT | CASSFPRFQGTNTGELFF
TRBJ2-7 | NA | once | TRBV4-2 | TGTGCCAGCAGCCAAAATCTCCTGTCCTACGAGCAGTACTTC | CASSQNLLSYEQYF
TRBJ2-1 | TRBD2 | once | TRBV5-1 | TGCGCCAGCAGCGCACCAGGACTAGCGGGCACTAATGAGCAGTTCTTC | CASSAPGLAGTNEQFF
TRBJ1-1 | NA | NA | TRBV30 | TGTGCCTGGACATACTCGCCAGGGCGGGGCACTGAAGCTTTCTTT | CAWTYSPGRGTEAFF
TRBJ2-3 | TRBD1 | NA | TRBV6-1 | TGTGCCAGCAGTGACATCACGACCCCAGGGGGCGTCGCAGATACGCAGTATTTT | CASSDITTPGGVADTQYF
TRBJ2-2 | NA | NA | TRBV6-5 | TGTGCCAGCAGCCGGCCGGGGGTCACCGGGGAGCTGTTTTTT | CASSRPGVTGELFF
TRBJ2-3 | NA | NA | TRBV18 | TGTGCCAGCTCACCACGACTAGAAGATACGCAGTATTTT | CASSPRLEDTQYF
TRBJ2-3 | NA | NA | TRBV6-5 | TGTGCCAGCAGTTATCAGGAAGGCGCGACAGATACGCAGTATTTT | CASSYQEGATDTQYF
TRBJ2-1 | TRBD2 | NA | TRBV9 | TGTGCCAGCAGCGCCAAAGGGGGACTAGCGGGAGGGCCTATCCTCTACAATGAGCAGTTCTTC | CASSAKGGLAGGPILYNEQFF
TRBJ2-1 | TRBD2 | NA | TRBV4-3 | TGCGCCAGCAGCCAAGTAGCGGGACCCTACAATGAGCAGTTCTTC | CASSQVAGPYNEQFF
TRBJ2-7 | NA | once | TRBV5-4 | TGTGCCAGCAGCTTGGGGATCGGGGGGCTAGGCTACGAGCAGTACTTC | CASSLGIGGLGYEQYF
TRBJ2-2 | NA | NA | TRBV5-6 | TGTGCCAGCAGCATAGAGACCGGGGAGCTGTTTTTT | CASSIETGELFF
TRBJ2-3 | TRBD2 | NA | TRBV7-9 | TGTGCCAGCAGAGGGGCGGGAGGGAATACAGATACGCAGTATTTT | CASRGAGGNTDTQYF
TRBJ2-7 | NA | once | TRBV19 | TGTGCCAGTAGTACCCTTGTCCACGAGCAGTACTTC | CASSTLVHEQYF
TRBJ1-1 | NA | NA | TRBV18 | TGTGCCAGCTCACCACCGAGGGCGGCCATGAACACTGAAGCTTTCTTT | CASSPPRAAMNTEAFF
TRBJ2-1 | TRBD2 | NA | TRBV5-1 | TGCGCCAGCCGGGACGGAGCGGGAGGGGATGAGCAGTTCTTC | CASRDGAGGDEQFF
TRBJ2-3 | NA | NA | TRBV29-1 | TGCAGCGTCGAATTCCCAGGGTTGGATACGCAGTATTTT | CSVEFPGLDTQYF
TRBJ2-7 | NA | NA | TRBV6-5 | TGTGCCAGCAGTTACGCGCGGGAACTCTCCTACGAGCAGTACTTC | CASSYARELSYEQYF
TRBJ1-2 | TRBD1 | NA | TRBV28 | TGTGCCAGCAGCCGGCTTACAGGGGCTGGCTATGGCTACACCTTC | CASSRLTGAGYGYTF
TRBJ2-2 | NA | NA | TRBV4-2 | TGTGCCAGCAGCCAAGGCTCAGGGGTGAACACCGGGGAGCTGTTTTTT | CASSQGSGVNTGELFF
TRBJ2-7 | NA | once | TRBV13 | TGTGCCAGCTCGGGGGAGCCGACCTACGAGCAGTACTTC | CASSGEPTYEQYF
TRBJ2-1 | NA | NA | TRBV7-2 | TGTGCCAGCAGCTTAAGGGGGAGAGTCGATGAGCAGTTCTTC | CASSLRGRVDEQFF
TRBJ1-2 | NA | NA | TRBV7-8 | TGTGCCAGCAGCTTAGGTCTGTTGAGGGCTAACTATGGCTACACCTTC | CASSLGLLRANYGYTF
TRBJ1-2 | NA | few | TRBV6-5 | TGTGCCAGCAGCTATTCCGAGGGGAGGGTCTATGGCTACACCTTC | CASSYSEGRVYGYTF
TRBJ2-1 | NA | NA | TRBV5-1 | TGCGCCAGCAGCCAAACAGGGTTAGCCTACAATGAGCAGTTCTTC | CASSQTGLAYNEQFF